This T cell receptor beta chain was sequenced for a study of T cells in Graves' hyperthyroidism and ophthalmopathy (dated by TCRdb to between 2018 and 2020). Broadly, across the study: Peripheral blood was sampled at the time of initial diagnosis, prior to any treatment. To identify TCR V-J signatures that set the groups apart, the researchers used a discovery cohort of 100 patients, made up of some 41 with Graves' ophthalmopathy and some 58 with stable Graves' hyperthyroidism. Prospective prediction of ophthalmopathy was tested in an independent validation cohort of some 20 hyperthyroidism patients and roughly 16 patients who later progressed to ophthalmopathy. The 100 discovery patients were randomly divided into training and test sets at a 7:3 ratio. Thyroid tissue and blood T-cell repertoires from about six Graves' hyperthyroidism patients were also compared in the study. Once sampling was done, hyperthyroidism patients were given methimazole at a starting dose of 30 mg daily, whereas ophthalmopathy patients were given high-dose intravenous methylprednisolone. The paper describes TCR Vbeta CDR3 sequencing of about 140 peripheral blood samples, made up of 43 ophthalmopathy patients, some 80 hyperthyroidism patients and roughly 17 progressor patients. Findings and caveats that apply to the study as a whole: In validation, the model predicted progression to ophthalmopathy with around 71% sensitivity and 72% to 85% specificity, a median of approximately 6.7 months before onset. Sample size was not statistically predetermined, and investigators were not blinded to group allocation. In cross-validation, a model built on a 13 V-J signature told ophthalmopathy apart from stable hyperthyroidism with 87.88% sensitivity and about 81% specificity, and in testing the same model reached 80%/75%. Blood samples also contained most of the expanded thyroid clonotypes (frequency above 0.001), which suggests that blood repertoires may reflect thyroid immune responses.

In the ophthalmopathy patients, disease was moderately to severely active, with a Clinical Activity Score of 3 or more, a NOSPECS grade of 4 or more, and a duration of less than 3 months. Patients with uncontrolled infections, other autoimmune diseases, pregnancy or lactation were excluded. Diagnoses relied on clinical symptoms, serum thyroxine and TRAb, thyroid ultrasound and orbital computed tomography. PBMCs were separated from approximately 10 ml of fresh peripheral blood using Ficoll-Paque density gradient centrifugation. Total RNA was extracted using Trizol reagent, and RNA quality was assessed on an Agilent 2100 Bioanalyzer. Amplification of TCR beta CDR3 regions was carried out from RNA transcripts. The first round of RT-PCR for the TCR CDR3 was performed with the HTBI primer set and the Qiagen OneStep RT-PCR kit. Libraries were constructed in a second round of multiplex PCR, after which size selection and purification were performed. Paired-end sequencing of the libraries was performed with 100 bp reads on an Illumina HiSeq2000. In the original analysis: SOAPnuke was used to process the raw data, throwing out any read that contained adapters or uncalled bases, had a mean Phred below 15, or lacked an exact constant-primer or identifier match. High-quality paired reads were merged using COPE v1.2.5, and each unique nucleotide sequence was defined as a clonotype. MiTCR v1.1 was used to align clonotypes to the IMGT TRBV, TRBD and TRBJ reference segments. Only V-J combinations with frequency above 0.0001, covering 99% to 99.2% of repertoires, were analysed. The TCS score was defined as F50 (clonal expansion) divided by E x V (chaos), with BLOSUM62-based TCRdist calculated between CDR3 peptides within each V-J. Welch's t-statistics and random forest reduced several hundred V-J features to 13, which were used in a naive Bayes classifier (R e1071). The public reads were reanalyzed by TCRdb: fastp trimming at Q25, MiXCR alignment, in-frame beta chains only. Each entry is one CDR3 protein sequence, shown with its most common DNA and genes. The V and J calls, along with clone size, are taken from TCRdb and not from the paper's own processing. Present in this sample are fewer than 250,000 distinct CDR3 sequences, approximately 23% of which were seen just once. The ten largest clones capture about a third of the sample.

The germline V gene gives CDR1 as SNHLY and CDR2 as FYNNEI. Ends trimmed: V by 6 bases, J by 10 bases; bases unmatched to a gene: 5. Including cysteine and phenylalanine, the CDR3 has 13 amino acids. The retained sequence is limited to the CDR3, 39 bases, with the frame set at the first base. This clonotype appeared many times. The target of this receptor is not known. No base quality values were provided; no much bigger clone lies one nucleotide off. Recombination connected TRBV2 to TRBJ1-6, with 8 middle bases fitting TRBD1. The clonotype comes from a woman in her 40s with Graves' ophthalmopathy. Material: blood. The CDR3 here reads CASRDRAISPLHF. The DNA sequence is given as TGTGCCAGCAGGGACAGGGCTATCTCACCCCTCCACTTT.